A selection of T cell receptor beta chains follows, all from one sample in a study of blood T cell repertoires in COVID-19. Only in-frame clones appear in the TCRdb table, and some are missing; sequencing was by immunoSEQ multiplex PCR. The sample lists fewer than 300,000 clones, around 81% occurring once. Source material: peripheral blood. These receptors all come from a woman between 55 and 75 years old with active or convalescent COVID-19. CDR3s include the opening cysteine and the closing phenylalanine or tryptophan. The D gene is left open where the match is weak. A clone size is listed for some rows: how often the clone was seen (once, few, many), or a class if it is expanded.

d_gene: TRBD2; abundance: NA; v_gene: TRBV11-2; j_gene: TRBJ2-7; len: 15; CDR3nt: TGTGCCAGCAGCTTAAACAGCGGGGGCCCCTACGAGCAGTACTTC; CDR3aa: CASSLNSGGPYEQYF
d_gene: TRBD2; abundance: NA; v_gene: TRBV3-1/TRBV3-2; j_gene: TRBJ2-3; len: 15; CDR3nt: TGTGCCAGCAGCCCATTGGGACTAGCGGCAGATACGCAGTATTTT; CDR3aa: CASSPLGLAADTQYF
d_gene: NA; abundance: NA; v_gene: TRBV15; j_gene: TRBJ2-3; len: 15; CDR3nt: TGTGCCACCAGCAGAGATAACTACTACACAGATACGCAGTATTTT; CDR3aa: CATSRDNYYTDTQYF
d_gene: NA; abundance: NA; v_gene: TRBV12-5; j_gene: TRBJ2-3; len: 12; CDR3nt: TGTGCTAGTGGTTTCCGGACAGATACGCAGTATTTT; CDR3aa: CASGFRTDTQYF
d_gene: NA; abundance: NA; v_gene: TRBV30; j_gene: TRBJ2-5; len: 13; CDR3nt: TGTGCCTGGAGTGTACTTGGGGGGGAGACCCAGTACTTC; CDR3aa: CAWSVLGGETQYF
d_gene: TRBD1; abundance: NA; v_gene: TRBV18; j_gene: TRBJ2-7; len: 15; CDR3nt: TGTGCCAGCTCACCCCGACAGGGGGCTTCCTACGAGCAGTACTTC; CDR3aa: CASSPRQGASYEQYF
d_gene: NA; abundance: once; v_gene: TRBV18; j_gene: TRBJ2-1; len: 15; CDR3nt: TGTGCCAGCTCACCTGGCCTGGCCAGATACAATGAGCAGTTCTTC; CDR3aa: CASSPGLARYNEQFF
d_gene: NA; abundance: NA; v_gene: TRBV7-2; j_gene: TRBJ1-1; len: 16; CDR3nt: TGTGCCAGCAGTCGACGTGGCAGGGGTAGTCACACTGAAGCTTTCTTT; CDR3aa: CASSRRGRGSHTEAFF
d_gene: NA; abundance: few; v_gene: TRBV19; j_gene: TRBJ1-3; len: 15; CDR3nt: TGTGCCAGTAACCCTTTGCCTGGAGATGGAAACACCATATATTTT; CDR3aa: CASNPLPGDGNTIYF
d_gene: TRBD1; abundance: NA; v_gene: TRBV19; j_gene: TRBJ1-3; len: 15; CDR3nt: TGTGCCAGTACCGCCTCAGGGGGCTTTGGAAACACCATATATTTT; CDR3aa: CASTASGGFGNTIYF
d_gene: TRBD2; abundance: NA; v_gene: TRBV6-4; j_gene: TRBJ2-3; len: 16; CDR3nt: TGTGCCAGCAGTTTTACTAGCGGGGGGCCGAGGGATACGCAGTATTTT; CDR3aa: CASSFTSGGPRDTQYF
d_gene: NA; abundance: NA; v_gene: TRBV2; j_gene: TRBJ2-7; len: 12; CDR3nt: TGTGCCAGCAGTGTTCACGAGGGAAGTCCGTACTTC; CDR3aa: CASSVHEGSPYF
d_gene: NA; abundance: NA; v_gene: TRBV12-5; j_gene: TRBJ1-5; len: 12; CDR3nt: TGTGCTAGTGGTTTCGGGGATCAGCCCCAGCATTTT; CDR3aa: CASGFGDQPQHF
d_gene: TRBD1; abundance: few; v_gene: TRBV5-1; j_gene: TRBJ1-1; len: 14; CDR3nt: TGCGCCAGCAGCGCCCGGACAGGGCTTCCTGAAGCTTTCTTT; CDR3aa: CASSARTGLPEAFF
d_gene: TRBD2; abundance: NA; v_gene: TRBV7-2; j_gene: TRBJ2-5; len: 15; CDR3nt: TGTGCCAGCAGACGCTCTAGCGGGGGGGAGGAGACCCAGTACTTC; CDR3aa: CASRRSSGGEETQYF
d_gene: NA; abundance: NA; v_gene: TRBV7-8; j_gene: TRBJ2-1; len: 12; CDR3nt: TGTGCCAGCAGCCCAGGGTGGAATGAGCAGTTCTTC; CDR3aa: CASSPGWNEQFF
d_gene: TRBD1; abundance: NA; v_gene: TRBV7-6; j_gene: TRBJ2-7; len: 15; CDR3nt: TGTGCCAGCAGCTATGGGACAGGGGGCGGCGACGAGCAGTACTTC; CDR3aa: CASSYGTGGGDEQYF
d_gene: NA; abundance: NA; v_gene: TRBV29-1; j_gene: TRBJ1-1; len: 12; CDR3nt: TGCAGCGTTGTGCAGGGGCATACTGAAGCTTTCTTT; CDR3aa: CSVVQGHTEAFF
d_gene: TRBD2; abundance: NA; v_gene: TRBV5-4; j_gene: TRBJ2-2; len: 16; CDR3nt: TGTGCCAGCAGCTTGGGCCTAGCGGCGAACACCGGGGAGCTGTTTTTT; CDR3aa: CASSLGLAANTGELFF
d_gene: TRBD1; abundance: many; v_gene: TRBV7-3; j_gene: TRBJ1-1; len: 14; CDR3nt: TGTGCCAGCAGCGATCCAGGGGGAGACACTGAAGCTTTCTTT; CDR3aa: CASSDPGGDTEAFF
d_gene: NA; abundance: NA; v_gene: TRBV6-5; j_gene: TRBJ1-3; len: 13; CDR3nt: TGTGCCAGCAGTTCGGGCTCTGGAAACACCATATATTTT; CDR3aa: CASSSGSGNTIYF
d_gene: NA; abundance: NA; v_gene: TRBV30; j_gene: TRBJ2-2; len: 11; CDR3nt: TGTGCCTGGAGCGGAGGGCGGGAGCTGTTTTTT; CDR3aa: CAWSGGRELFF
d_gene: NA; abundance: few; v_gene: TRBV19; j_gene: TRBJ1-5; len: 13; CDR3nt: TGTGCCAGTAGACCCCGGGTTGGGCAGCCCCAGCATTTT; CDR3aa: CASRPRVGQPQHF
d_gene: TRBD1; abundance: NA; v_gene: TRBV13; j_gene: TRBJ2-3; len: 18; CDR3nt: TGTGCCAGCAGCTTAATATGGGGACAGGGGGGTAAATTGGATACGCAGTATTTT; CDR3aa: CASSLIWGQGGKLDTQYF
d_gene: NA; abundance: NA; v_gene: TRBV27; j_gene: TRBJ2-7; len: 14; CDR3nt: TGTGCCAGCTGCCCTATTGGCGCGGACTACGAGCAGTACTTC; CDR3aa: CASCPIGADYEQYF
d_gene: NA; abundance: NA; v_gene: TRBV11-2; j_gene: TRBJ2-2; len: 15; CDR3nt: TGTGCCAGCAGCTTATACAGCTCGGGGACCGGGGAGCTGTTTTTT; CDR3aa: CASSLYSSGTGELFF
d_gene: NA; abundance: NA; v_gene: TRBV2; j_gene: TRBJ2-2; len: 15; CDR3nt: TGTGCCAGCAGTGAAGCCACAGGGCACAGTGGGGAGCTGTTTTTT; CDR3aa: CASSEATGHSGELFF
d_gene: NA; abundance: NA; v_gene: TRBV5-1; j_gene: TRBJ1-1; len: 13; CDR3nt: TGCGCCAGCAGCTTGGCCAGGGACACTGAAGCTTTCTTT; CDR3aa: CASSLARDTEAFF